The next 3 T cell receptor beta chains were all read from a single sample in a study of graft-versus-host responses after intestinal transplantation. Assay: immunoSEQ multiplex PCR; the TCRdb copy retains only in-frame clones and omits some. The table includes about 100,000 clones, approximately 84% detected once. No antigen has been assigned to these receptors. The starting material was unstimulated CD4+ T cells sorted from spleen or lymph node cells, obtained before transplant. All receptors derive from a human donor who was the organ donor for an intestinal transplant.

The chain couples TRBV5-1 to TRBJ1-1; the D gene is possibly TRBD1 (5 bases). V was pared by 3 bases and J by 9 bases, with 12 bases between. CDR3 length equals 12 residues. From germline, CDR1 is SGHRS and CDR2 YFSETQ. The CDR3, as DNA: TGCGCCAGCAGCTCCCGGGACGGTAAAGCTTTCTTT. It is translated as CASSSRDGKAFF.

J is TRBJ2-7 and V is TRBV6-5; TRBD1 matches 7 bases. Germline assignment: CDR1 MNHEY and CDR2 SVGAGI. The CDR3 spans 15 residues. Losses at the gene ends were 5 bases for V and 5 bases for J; bases not matched to a gene: 12. CDR3 nucleotides: TGTGCCAGCAGTAAACCTCGGACAGGAAGCAACGAGCAGTACTTC. Amino acids: CASSKPRTGSNEQYF.

This chain uses TRBV30 with TRBJ1-4; 10 bases are shared with TRBD1. With V trimmed by 8 bases and J by 8 bases, 11 bases remained unmatched. CDR1 and CDR2 from the germline V gene are GTSNPN and SVGIG (reference sequence). The CDR3 covers 14 residues. CDR3 protein: CASRDRGSSEKLFF. The CDR3 DNA sequence: TGTGCCAGCCGGGACAGGGGTTCGTCGGAAAAACTGTTTTTT. Supplemented by reference TRBV30 and TRBJ1-4, the full variable domain reads SQTIHQWPATLVQPVGSPLSLECTVEGTSNPNLYWYRQAAGRGLQLLFYSVGIGQISSEVPQNLSASRPQDRQFILSSKKLLLSDSGFYLCASRDRGSSEKLFFGSGTQLSVL.